This entry concerns a single T cell receptor beta chain. The antigen is undetermined. Trimming at V came to 1 base and at J to 6 bases, leaving 6 bases not matched to a gene. The length of the CDR3 is 15 residues. Germline loops: CDR1 LNHNV, CDR2 YYDKDF (reference sequence). 13 Jbeta primers and 60 Vbeta primers were used for the PCR. Only in-frame clones appear in the TCRdb table, and some are missing; sequencing was by immunoSEQ multiplex PCR. The sample shows 100,000 to 150,000 clones, 65% to 90% of them seen only once. Though nominally healthy at sampling, donors likely had unrecorded immune exposures. This record comes from a study of cytomegalovirus exposure and HLA in healthy donors. General study points: A classifier reportedly called cytomegalovirus status with high sensitivity and specificity. Later, an analysis showed that TCR beta chains associated with HLA were more clonally expanded than others that were equally common. Solely CMV serostatus was available to characterize immune exposure.

The receptor was derived from a girl aged 2-15 years in good health and CMV-seronegative. The V call is TRBV15, the J call TRBJ1-5; the match to TRBD1 covers 7 bases. Sequenced sample: PBMCs. CDR3 region: CATSRGQGLIQPQHF. DNA of the CDR3: TGTGCCACCAGCAGAGGACAGGGTTTAATTCAGCCCCAGCATTTT.